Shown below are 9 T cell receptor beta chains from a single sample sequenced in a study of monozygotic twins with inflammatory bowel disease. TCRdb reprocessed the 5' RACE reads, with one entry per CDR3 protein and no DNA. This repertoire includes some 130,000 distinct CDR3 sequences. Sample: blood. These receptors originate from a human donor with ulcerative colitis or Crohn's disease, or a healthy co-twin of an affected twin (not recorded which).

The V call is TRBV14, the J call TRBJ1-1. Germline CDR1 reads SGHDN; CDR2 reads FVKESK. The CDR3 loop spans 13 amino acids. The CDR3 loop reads CASSEDRNTEAFF.

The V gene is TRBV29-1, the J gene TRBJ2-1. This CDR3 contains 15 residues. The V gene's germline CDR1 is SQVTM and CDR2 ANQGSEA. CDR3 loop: CSVASAMSSYNEQFF.

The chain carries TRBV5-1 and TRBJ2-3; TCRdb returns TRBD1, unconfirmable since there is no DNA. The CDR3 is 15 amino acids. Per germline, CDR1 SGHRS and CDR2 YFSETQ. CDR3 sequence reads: CASSLEGQTADTQYF. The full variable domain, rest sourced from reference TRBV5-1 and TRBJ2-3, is KAGVTQTPRYLIKTRGQQVTLSCSPISGHRSVSWYQQTPGQGLQFLFEYFSETQRNKGNFPGRFSGRQFSNSRSEMNVSTLELGDSALYLCASSLEGQTADTQYFGPGTRLTVL.

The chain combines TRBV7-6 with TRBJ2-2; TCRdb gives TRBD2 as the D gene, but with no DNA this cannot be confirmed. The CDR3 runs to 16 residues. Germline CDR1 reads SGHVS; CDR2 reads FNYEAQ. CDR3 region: CASSLGETEITGELFF.

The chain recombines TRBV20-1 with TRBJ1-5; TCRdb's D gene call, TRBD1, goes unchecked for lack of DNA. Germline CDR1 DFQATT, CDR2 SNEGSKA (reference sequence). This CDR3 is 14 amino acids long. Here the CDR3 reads CSARGRVSNQPQHF.

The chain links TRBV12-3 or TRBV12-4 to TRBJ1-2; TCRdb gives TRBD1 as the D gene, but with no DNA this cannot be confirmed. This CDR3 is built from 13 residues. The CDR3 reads CASTFPGKGGYTF.

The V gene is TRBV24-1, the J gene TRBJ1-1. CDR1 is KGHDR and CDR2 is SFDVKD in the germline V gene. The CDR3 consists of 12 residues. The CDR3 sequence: CATSVGWGEAFF.

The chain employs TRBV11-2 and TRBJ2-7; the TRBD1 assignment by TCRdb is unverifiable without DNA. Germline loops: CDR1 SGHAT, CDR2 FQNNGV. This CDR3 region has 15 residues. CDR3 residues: CASSLSGIPSYEQYF.

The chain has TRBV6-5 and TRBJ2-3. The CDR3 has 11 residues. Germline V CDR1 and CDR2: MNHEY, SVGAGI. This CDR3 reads CASSYGNTQYF.